This T cell receptor beta chain stems from a study of blood T cell repertoires in COVID-19. Looking at the study overall: COVID-19 samples, acute and convalescent, were from the United States, Italy and Spain.

Researchers sorted participants into cohorts using their self-reported clinical history. Using immunoSEQ multiplex PCR, the repertoire was profiled, and TCRdb retains in-frame clones only, with some absent. The profile shows about 340,000 clones, just over 85% of them singletons. Germline values: CDR1 LNHDA, CDR2 SQIVND (reference sequence). V dropped 5 bases and J dropped 0; count of bases not matched to a gene: 6. This CDR3 is 17 amino acids long. Sequenced sample: PBMCs or T cells enriched from blood (not recorded which). The origin of this receptor is a woman aged 40 to 55 with acute COVID-19. The chain links TRBV19 to TRBJ2-6; 8 nucleotides line up with TRBD1. CDR3 residues: CASSAGQAFSGANVLTF. CDR3 DNA: TGTGCCAGTAGTGCGGGACAGGCCTTCTCTGGGGCCAACGTCCTGACTTTC.